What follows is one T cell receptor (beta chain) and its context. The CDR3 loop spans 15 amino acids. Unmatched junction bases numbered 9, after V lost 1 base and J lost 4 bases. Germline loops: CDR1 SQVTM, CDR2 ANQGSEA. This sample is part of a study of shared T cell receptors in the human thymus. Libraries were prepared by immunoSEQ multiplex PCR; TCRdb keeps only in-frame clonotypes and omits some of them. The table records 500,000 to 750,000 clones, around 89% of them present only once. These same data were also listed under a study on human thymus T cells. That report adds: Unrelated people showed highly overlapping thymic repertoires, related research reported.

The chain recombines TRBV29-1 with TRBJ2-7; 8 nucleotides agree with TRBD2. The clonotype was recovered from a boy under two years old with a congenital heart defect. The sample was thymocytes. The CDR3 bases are TGCAGCGTTGAAGTCGTGCGCCGGGGGGGGTACGAGCAGTACTTC. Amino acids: CSVEVVRRGGYEQYF.